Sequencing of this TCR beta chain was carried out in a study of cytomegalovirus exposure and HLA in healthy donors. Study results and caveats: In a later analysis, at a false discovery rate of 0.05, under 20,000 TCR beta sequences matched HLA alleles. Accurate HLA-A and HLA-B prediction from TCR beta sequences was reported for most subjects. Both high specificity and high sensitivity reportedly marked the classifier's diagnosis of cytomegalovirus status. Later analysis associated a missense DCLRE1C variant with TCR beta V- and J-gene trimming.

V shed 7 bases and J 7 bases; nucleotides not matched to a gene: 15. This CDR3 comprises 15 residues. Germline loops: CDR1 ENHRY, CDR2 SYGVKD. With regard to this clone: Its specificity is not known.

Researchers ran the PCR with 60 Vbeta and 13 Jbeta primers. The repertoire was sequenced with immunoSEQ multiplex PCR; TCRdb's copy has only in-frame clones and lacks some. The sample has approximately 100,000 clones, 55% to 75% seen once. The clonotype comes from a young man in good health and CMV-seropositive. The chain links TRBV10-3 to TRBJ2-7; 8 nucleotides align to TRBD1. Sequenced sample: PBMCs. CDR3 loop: CAIMVTGGSGGEQYF. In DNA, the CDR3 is TGTGCCATCATGGTTACAGGGGGTAGCGGAGGGGAGCAGTACTTC.